A single sample is the source of the 26 T cell receptor beta chains below, sequenced in a study of shared clonotypes between healthy human individuals. Assay: immunoSEQ multiplex PCR; the TCRdb copy retains only in-frame clones and omits some. The sample lists a few hundred thousand clones, around 81% occurring once. Specimen: PBMCs. The receptors originated from a woman in her forties in good health. Some clones in this sample may be carry-over from other donors' samples.

The chain combines TRBV10-3 with TRBJ2-3; D ambiguous. Trimming left V 6 bases short and J 0 bases short, with 7 bases between. Germline values: CDR1 ENHRY, CDR2 SYGVKD. The CDR3 consists of 13 residues. The CDR3 nucleotides read TGTGCCATCAGAAACCCAAGCACAGATACGCAGTATTTT. Residues: CAIRNPSTDTQYF.

This chain uses TRBV29-1 with TRBJ1-2; 7 positions match TRBD1. Germline loops: CDR1 SQVTM, CDR2 ANQGSEA. With 8 bases clipped from V and 0 bases from J, the junction kept 3 bases outside the gene matches. The CDR3 has 12 residues. Here the CDR3 DNA reads TGCAGCTCCGGGACAGCTAACTATGGCTACACCTTC. Protein product: CSSGTANYGYTF.

This clone occurred many times. V is TRBV6-4 and J is TRBJ2-3, with TRBD2 matching 8 bases. Germline lookup yields CDR1 MRHNA and CDR2 SNTAGT. The CDR3 loop spans 17 amino acids. After removal of 3 bases from V and 2 bases from J, the junction contained 10 bases not matched to a gene. The CDR3 nucleotides read TGTGCCAGCAGTGAATCCCCAGCGGGGGATCCCACAGATACGCAGTATTTT. Residues: CASSESPAGDPTDTQYF.

The rearrangement joins TRBV18 to TRBJ1-5; D unclear. The CDR3 runs 14 residues. The V gene lost 6 bases and the J gene lost 1 base, with 10 bases spanning the gap. CDR1 is KGHSH, CDR2 LQKENI, per germline. The CDR3 DNA reads TGTGCCAGCTCTGGGCAAGTCAGCAATCAGCCCCAGCATTTT. Its translation: CASSGQVSNQPQHF.

The rearrangement links TRBV6-6 to TRBJ2-5, with 9 nucleotides matching TRBD2. The CDR3 is 16 amino acids. Germline CDR1 and CDR2: MNHNY and SVGAGI (reference sequence). With V trimmed by 2 bases and J by 4 bases, 8 bases remained unmatched. The CDR3 sequence: CASSYPGGSGRETQYF. DNA for the CDR3: TGTGCCAGCAGTTACCCCGGGGGTAGCGGGAGAGAGACCCAGTACTTC.

This clone was observed many times. CDR3 sequence (DNA): TGTGCCAGCAGCTTAGAATTCGGGGCAAGGAAAACTGAAGCTTTCTTT. Encoded protein: CASSLEFGARKTEAFF. J is TRBJ1-1 and V is TRBV11-2; D is possibly TRBD1 (5 bases). Trimming removed 0 bases from V and 5 bases from J, with 16 bases in between. The CDR3 covers 16 residues. Germline loops: CDR1 SGHAT, CDR2 FQNNGV.

The chain combines TRBV6-5 with TRBJ2-5; D possibly matches TRBD1 or TRBD2 (5 bases each). The CDR3 is 14 residues long. Deletions cut 0 bases from V and 0 bases from J, with 5 bases between. Germline V gene lookup returns CDR1 MNHEY and CDR2 SVGAGI. The CDR3 spells CASSYSGHQETQYF. For the CDR3, the DNA is TGTGCCAGCAGTTACTCGGGACACCAAGAGACCCAGTACTTC.

V and J are TRBV4-3 and TRBJ1-1; D remains ambiguous. The ends were cut back, 0 bases at V and 0 bases at J, with 8 bases in the middle. The CDR3 runs to 15 residues. Germline CDR1 reads LGHNA; CDR2 reads YSLEER. The CDR3 sequence is CASSQETRMNTEAFF. CDR3 coding DNA: TGCGCCAGCAGCCAAGAAACTCGTATGAACACTGAAGCTTTCTTT.

V is TRBV5-1 and J is TRBJ2-3, with D possibly matching TRBD2 (6 bases). Germline V lookup: CDR1 SGHRS, CDR2 YFSETQ. This CDR3 is built from 15 residues. V gave up 0 bases and J gave up 2 bases, with 10 bases separating them. The CDR3: CASSLEPGDTDTQYF. CDR3 nucleotide sequence: TGCGCCAGCAGCTTGGAGCCGGGGGACACAGATACGCAGTATTTT.

The J gene is TRBJ1-2, the V gene TRBV30; D is possibly TRBD1 (6 bases). V was cut by 0 bases and J by 6 bases, with 32 bases left in between. The CDR3 has 20 amino acids. Per the germline V gene, CDR1 is GTSNPN and CDR2 is SVGIG (reference sequence). For the CDR3, the DNA is TGTGCCTGGAGTGTATATCCGGGGGCAAGGGAGCGCTTAAAGACCGATGGCTACACCTTC. Amino acid sequence: CAWSVYPGARERLKTDGYTF.

The rearrangement uses TRBV9 and TRBJ2-2; perhaps TRBD2 as D (6 bases). The CDR3 runs to 16 residues. The V end was cut by 4 bases, the J end by 0 bases, with 13 bases between. Germline lookup yields CDR1 SGDLS and CDR2 YYNGEE. The CDR3 DNA reads TGTGCCAGCAGCCGGGAGCTAGGCTCGAACACCGGGGAGCTGTTTTTT. It codes for CASSRELGSNTGELFF.

The chain uses TRBV5-1 and TRBJ2-1, with D maybe TRBD1 (5 bases). V lost 4 bases, J lost 1 base, and 9 bases lay in between. Germline values: CDR1 SGHRS, CDR2 YFSETQ. This CDR3 contains 14 residues. Here the CDR3 DNA reads TGCGCCAGCAGCACAGGAGAGTCCTACAATGAGCAGTTCTTC. This codes for CASSTGESYNEQFF.

V is TRBV5-1 and J is TRBJ2-3, with D perhaps TRBD2 (7 bases). V was clipped by 4 bases and J by 4 bases, with 19 bases between them. Germline V gene sequence: CDR1 SGHRS, CDR2 YFSETQ. This CDR3 contains 16 residues. The CDR3 nucleotides are TGCGCCAGCAGCCTCGGACAGACCAGCGGGGCAGATACGCAGTATTTT. Translation gives CASSLGQTSGADTQYF.

The genes are TRBV6-5 and TRBJ2-1; D unclear. The germline CDR1 and CDR2 sequences are MNHEY and SVGAGI. V shed 7 bases and J shed 3 bases, with 10 bases lying between them. CDR3 size: 13 residues. CDR3 sequence reads: CASKGSVYNEQFF. The CDR3 region has the DNA TGTGCCAGCAAGGGTTCGGTCTACAATGAGCAGTTCTTC.

A word on this clone: Since a much larger clone is just one base distant, this may be a read error. Other DNA sequences within the sample encode an identical CDR3. The chain links TRBV7-9 to TRBJ2-3; 7 bases are a match to TRBD2. Germline V gene data show CDR1 as SEHNR and CDR2 as FQNEAQ (reference sequence). V shed 3 bases and J 3 bases; nucleotides not matched to a gene: 12. The CDR3 contains 17 residues. The CDR3 loop is CASSLGLGLTLTDTQYF. The CDR3 DNA reads as TGTGCCAGCAGCTTGGGTCTGGGACTAACACTTACAGATACGCAGTATTTT.

The rearrangement joins TRBV6-5 to TRBJ1-5; D remains unclear. The germline V gene encodes CDR1 MNHEY and CDR2 SVGAGI. The CDR3 length is 14 residues. The ends were cut back, 6 bases at V and 2 bases at J, with 11 bases in the middle. The CDR3 here is CASRRWRGNQPQHF. The CDR3 DNA is TGTGCCAGCAGACGTTGGAGGGGCAATCAGCCCCAGCATTTT.

The chain uses TRBV5-8 and TRBJ1-1; the D gene is possibly TRBD1 (6 bases). This CDR3 contains 12 residues. The V end was cut by 1 base, the J end by 10 bases, with 11 bases between. Germline CDR1 and CDR2: SGHTS and YDEGEE. The DNA of the CDR3 is TGTGCCAGCAGCTTGCTCCGGGACATAGCTTTCTTT. It codes for CASSLLRDIAFF.

The rearrangement uses TRBV2 and TRBJ1-1, with TRBD1 matching 7 bases. The germline gives CDR1 SNHLY, CDR2 FYNNEI. The CDR3 is 13 amino acids. V trimming: 8 bases; J trimming: 1 base; junction bases outside the gene matches: 4. CDR3 coding DNA: TGTGCCAGCGTGGGACAGAAGAACACTGAAGCTTTCTTT. This encodes CASVGQKNTEAFF. Together with reference TRBV2 and TRBJ1-1, the CDR3 gives the full variable domain: EPEVTQTPSHQVTQMGQEVILRCVPISNHLYFYWYRQILGQKVEFLVSFYNNEISEKSEIFDDQFSVERPDGSNFTLKIRSTKLEDSAMYFCASVGQKNTEAFFGQGTRLTVV.

V usage is TRBV5-4 and J usage is TRBJ2-3, with D hard to call. From germline, CDR1 is SGHNT and CDR2 YYREEE (reference sequence). The V gene lost 0 bases and the J gene lost 2 bases, with 7 bases spanning the gap. There are 14 residues in the CDR3. The CDR3 region is CASSLESSTDTQYF. CDR3 coding DNA: TGTGCCAGCAGCTTGGAATCGTCCACAGATACGCAGTATTTT.

The chain uses TRBV5-1 and TRBJ2-3; perhaps TRBD2 as D (6 bases). This CDR3 is 16 amino acids long. Trimming took 0 bases from V and 2 from J, leaving 13 bases between them. In germline, CDR1 is SGHRS, CDR2 YFSETQ. The CDR3 region has the DNA TGCGCCAGCAGCTTGGCGGCGGGAACCCCCACAGATACGCAGTATTTT. This codes for CASSLAAGTPTDTQYF.

This chain uses TRBV7-3 with TRBJ2-3; 7 nucleotides match TRBD2. This CDR3 has 15 residues. The germline V gene has CDR1 SGHTA and CDR2 FQGTGA. V was clipped by 4 bases and J by 4 bases; unmatched bases: 8. The CDR3 sequence is CASSSGGSGADTQYF. DNA of the CDR3: TGTGCCAGCAGCTCTGGCGGGAGCGGGGCAGATACGCAGTATTTT.

This rearrangement joins TRBV5-1 to TRBJ2-3; tentative D call: TRBD2 (6 bases). Germline loops: CDR1 SGHRS, CDR2 YFSETQ. This CDR3 contains 16 residues. Deletions cut 0 bases from V and 0 bases from J, with 11 bases between. This CDR3 is CASSLGVAASTDTQYF. CDR3 nucleotide sequence: TGCGCCAGCAGCTTGGGGGTAGCGGCTAGCACAGATACGCAGTATTTT.

The rearrangement links TRBV7-2 to TRBJ1-5; D gene ambiguous. V was clipped by 5 bases and J by 0 bases, with 11 bases between them. Germline assignment: CDR1 SGHTA and CDR2 FQGNSA. This CDR3 is built from 15 residues. CDR3 loop: CASSEQSYSNQPQHF. The CDR3 DNA is TGTGCCAGCAGCGAACAGAGCTATAGCAATCAGCCCCAGCATTTT.

DNA of the CDR3: TGTGCCAGCAGTTGGAGCGGGAGCGGTGAGCAGTACTTC. Protein product: CASSWSGSGEQYF. The chain joins TRBV6-6 to TRBJ2-7, with TRBD2 matching 8 bases. With 4 bases clipped from V and 7 bases from J, the junction kept 6 bases outside the gene matches. Germline V gives CDR1 MNHNY, CDR2 SVGAGI (reference sequence). This CDR3 is built from 13 residues.

The genes are TRBV30 and TRBJ1-3; TRBD1 might be the D (6 bases). The CDR3 contains 16 residues. Deletions cut 2 bases from V and 2 bases from J, with 16 bases between. Germline-derived CDR1 and CDR2 are GTSNPN and SVGIG (reference sequence). The CDR3 protein is CAWSPFGGQAGNTIYF. The CDR3 bases are TGTGCCTGGAGTCCCTTCGGGGGCCAGGCTGGAAACACCATATATTTT.

This chain connects TRBV28 to TRBJ1-3; D is unclear. Trimming removed 4 bases from V and 2 bases from J, with 15 bases in between. Per germline, CDR1 MDHEN and CDR2 SYDVKM. The CDR3 runs 16 residues. In DNA form, the CDR3 reads TGTGCCAGCAGTTCCCAGCCCCTCTACCCTGGAAACACCATATATTTT. Its translation: CASSSQPLYPGNTIYF.